A few counts support the clone carrying this T cell receptor beta chain. Its matching antigen is unknown. This sample was taken from a study of CD8 T cells in ankylosing spondylitis. The V gene lost 1 base and the J gene lost 9 bases, with 10 bases spanning the gap. The CDR3 is 13 amino acids. Germline CDR1 reads LNHNV; CDR2 reads YYDKDF (reference sequence). As the method for making TCR beta libraries, quantitative 5'-RACE with molecular barcodes was used. TCRdb reanalysed the 5' RACE reads using MiXCR and keeps one entry per CDR3 protein. This table has under 150,000 distinct CDR3 sequences, roughly an eighth appearing once. Study conclusions and caveats: In ankylosing spondylitis blood, a motif of roughly eight highly homologous TCR beta variants appeared characteristic. CD8+ disease-linked clones were present at relatively low frequencies in blood.

This TCR was recovered from a female donor with ankylosing spondylitis or in good health (not recorded which). Sequenced: blood, either unsorted or a sorted T cell fraction (not recorded which). The V and J genes are TRBV15 and TRBJ1-5; no reliable D call. For the CDR3, the DNA is TGTGCCACCAGCAGAGGTGGAAAGGGGCCCCAGCATTTT. Its protein product is CATSRGGKGPQHF.